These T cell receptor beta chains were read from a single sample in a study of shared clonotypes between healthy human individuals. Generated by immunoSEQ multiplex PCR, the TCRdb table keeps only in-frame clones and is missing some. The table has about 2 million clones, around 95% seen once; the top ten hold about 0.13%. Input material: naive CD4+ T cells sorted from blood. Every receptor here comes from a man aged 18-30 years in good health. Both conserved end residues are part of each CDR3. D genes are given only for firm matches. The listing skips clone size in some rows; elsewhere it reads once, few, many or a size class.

CDR3 DNA: TGTGCCAGCAGCTTAGGACAGGGGGTCACTAATGAAAAACTGTTTTTT
CDR3 protein: CASSLGQGVTNEKLFF
clone size: NA
V gene: TRBV7-6
J gene: TRBJ1-4
D gene: TRBD1

CDR3 DNA: TGTGCCAGCAACACTCCGGCAAAAGATGGCTACACCTTC
CDR3 protein: CASNTPAKDGYTF
clone size: NA
V gene: TRBV6-6
J gene: TRBJ1-2
D gene: NA

CDR3 DNA: TGTGCCAGCTCACTGCCGACAGGTGGGGGTGAAAAACTGTTTTTT
CDR3 protein: CASSLPTGGGEKLFF
clone size: NA
V gene: TRBV18
J gene: TRBJ1-4
D gene: NA

CDR3 DNA: TGTGCCAGCAGTGTCGGGCGGGAGGCACTAGCCAAAAACATTCAGTACTTC
CDR3 protein: CASSVGREALAKNIQYF
clone size: NA
V gene: TRBV6-1
J gene: TRBJ2-4
D gene: TRBD2

CDR3 DNA: TGTGCCAGCAGCTTAGATGGGGGGAGCTCCTACAATGAGCAGTTCTTC
CDR3 protein: CASSLDGGSSYNEQFF
clone size: NA
V gene: TRBV7-3
J gene: TRBJ2-1
D gene: NA

CDR3 DNA: TGCGCCACCTCATTCGGGGGCCGCACAGATACGCAGTATTTT
CDR3 protein: CATSFGGRTDTQYF
clone size: once
V gene: TRBV5-1
J gene: TRBJ2-3
D gene: NA

CDR3 DNA: TGCGCCAGCAGCGAAGGACAGGGTGGTCGGGAGACCCAGTACTTC
CDR3 protein: CASSEGQGGRETQYF
clone size: NA
V gene: TRBV5-1
J gene: TRBJ2-5
D gene: TRBD1

CDR3 DNA: TGCGCCAGCAGCGAGTTAGGATTAGAAAAACTGTTTTTT
CDR3 protein: CASSELGLEKLFF
clone size: NA
V gene: TRBV5-1
J gene: TRBJ1-4
D gene: NA

CDR3 DNA: TGTGCCATCAGTGAGTCTTTGGGAGTAACCGGGGGGGACACCTACGAGCAGTACTTC
CDR3 protein: CAISESLGVTGGDTYEQYF
clone size: NA
V gene: TRBV10-3
J gene: TRBJ2-7
D gene: TRBD2

CDR3 DNA: TGTGCCAGCAGTTTTTCAGGTCAGCCCCAGCATTTT
CDR3 protein: CASSFSGQPQHF
clone size: NA
V gene: TRBV27
J gene: TRBJ1-5
D gene: NA

CDR3 DNA: TGCGCCAGCAGCCAAGATGGGACAGGACAAGAGACCCAGTACTTC
CDR3 protein: CASSQDGTGQETQYF
clone size: NA
V gene: TRBV4-3
J gene: TRBJ2-5
D gene: TRBD1

CDR3 DNA: TGTGCCAGCAGTTCGTGGGACCACACAGATACGCAGTATTTT
CDR3 protein: CASSSWDHTDTQYF
clone size: NA
V gene: TRBV27
J gene: TRBJ2-3
D gene: NA

CDR3 DNA: TGTGCCAGCAGCCCCCTACAGGGGCAGTCCCGCTCCTACGAGCAGTACTTC
CDR3 protein: CASSPLQGQSRSYEQYF
clone size: NA
V gene: TRBV5-6
J gene: TRBJ2-7
D gene: TRBD1

CDR3 DNA: TGCGCCAGCAGCTTTGGGGGGCCTCGTAGGACTGAAGCTTTCTTT
CDR3 protein: CASSFGGPRRTEAFF
clone size: NA
V gene: TRBV5-1
J gene: TRBJ1-1
D gene: NA